This entry is about one TCR beta chain. No antigen is known for it. This CDR3 is also generated by other DNA sequences in the sample. V shed 5 bases and J shed 6 bases, with 14 bases lying between them. This CDR3 region has 15 residues. Germline V CDR1 and CDR2: SEHNR, FQNEAQ (reference sequence). This specimen comes from a study of shared clonotypes between healthy human individuals. General study points: When naive CD4 clonotypes were compared across a few donors, 4% to 6.5% were shared.

The run depth of the assay was deep. The assay was immunoSEQ multiplex PCR, and TCRdb's table has in-frame clones only and misses some. The data contain some 2.1 million clones, about 95% of them singletons. The clonotype was recovered from a young man in good health. The source material was naive CD4+ T cells sorted from blood. Regarding subset: CD45RA+ positively selected. The chain combines TRBV7-9 with TRBJ1-6; tentative D call: TRBD1 (5 bases). This CDR3 is CASSPPGTRNSPLHF. CDR3 in DNA: TGTGCCAGCAGCCCCCCCGGGACCCGTAATTCACCCCTCCACTTT. The whole variable domain, filled in from reference TRBV7-9 and TRBJ1-6, reads DTGVSQNPRHKITKRGQNVTFRCDPISEHNRLYWYRQTLGQGPEFLTYFQNEAQLEKSRLLSDRFSAERPKGSFSTLEIQRTEQGDSAMYLCASSPPGTRNSPLHFGNGTRLTVT.